The 32 T cell receptor beta chains in this list originate from one sample, sequenced in a study of T cell responses to AZD1222 COVID-19 vaccine. Libraries were prepared by immunoSEQ multiplex PCR; TCRdb keeps only in-frame clonotypes and omits some of them. The sample has some 69,000 clones; roughly 80% are singletons. Sequenced here: peripheral blood, sampled 28 days after the second AZD1222 dose. These receptors came from an adult who received the AZD1222 COVID-19 vaccine.

The V gene is TRBV15, the J gene TRBJ2-7; 10 nucleotides agree with TRBD1. The CDR3 is made up of 19 amino acids. Trimming removed 4 bases from V and 2 bases from J; junction bases left unmatched: 17. Germline-derived CDR1 and CDR2 are LNHNV and YYDKDF (reference sequence). The CDR3 bases are TGTGCCACCAGCAATAAGACAGGGGGCGTGGGGCGGAGCACCTACGAGCAGTACTTC. It is translated as CATSNKTGGVGRSTYEQYF.

The V call is TRBV11-3, the J call TRBJ2-5, with D tentatively TRBD2 (6 bases). Trimming stripped 5 bases from V and 0 bases from J, with 19 bases between. This CDR3 contains 17 residues. Germline values: CDR1 SGHNT, CDR2 YENEEA. The CDR3 loop is CASSNKGTGEDQETQYF. In DNA form, the CDR3 reads TGTGCCAGCAGCAACAAAGGGACTGGCGAAGACCAAGAGACCCAGTACTTC. The entire variable domain, with the rest obtained from reference TRBV11-3 and TRBJ2-5, is as follows: EAGVVQSPRYKIIEKKQPVAFWCNPISGHNTLYWYLQNLGQGPELLIRYENEEAVDDSQLPKDRFSAERLKGVDSTLKIQPAELGDSAVYLCASSNKGTGEDQETQYFGPGTRLLVL.

The chain is built from TRBV11-2 and TRBJ2-5, with D perhaps matching TRBD2 (5 bases). The CDR3 is 15 amino acids. Germline loops: CDR1 SGHAT, CDR2 FQNNGV. The V end lost 0 bases, the J end lost 7 bases, and 15 bases lay between the germline ends. For the CDR3, the DNA is TGTGCCAGCAGCTTAGATCCCAGCGCCAGCGGGACCCAGTACTTC. Amino acids: CASSLDPSASGTQYF.

J is TRBJ1-1 and V is TRBV27; D gene uncertain. Germline V gene sequence: CDR1 MNHEY, CDR2 SMNVEV (reference sequence). Trimming removed 4 bases from V and 4 bases from J, with 19 bases in between. This CDR3 is 16 amino acids long. The CDR3 nucleotides are TGTGCCAGCAGTTCGTTAGGGCTCTCCGAGGGCACTGAAGCTTTCTTT. Its translation is CASSSLGLSEGTEAFF.

The chain employs TRBV7-3 and TRBJ2-7; D is perhaps TRBD2 (6 bases). Germline V CDR1 and CDR2: SGHTA, FQGTGA. CDR3 size: 15 residues. V lost 1 base, J lost 2 bases, and 12 bases lay in between. CDR3 nucleotides: TGTGCCAGCAGCTTAAATGGCGGGGAAACCTACGAGCAGTACTTC. This codes for CASSLNGGETYEQYF.

CDR3 protein: CASSPQGARTYEQYF. As DNA, the CDR3 is TGTGCCAGTAGTCCCCAGGGGGCGCGGACCTACGAGCAGTACTTC. The chain carries TRBV19 and TRBJ2-7; 8 nucleotides match TRBD1. CDR1 is LNHDA, CDR2 SQIVND, per germline (reference sequence). The CDR3 has 15 residues. V gave up 5 bases and J gave up 2 bases; unmatched junction bases: 8.

The V call is TRBV20-1, the J call TRBJ2-4; TRBD1 might be the D (5 bases). Germline V lookup: CDR1 DFQATT, CDR2 SNEGSKA (reference sequence). This CDR3 has 15 residues. V dropped 3 bases and J dropped 7 bases, with 19 bases sitting between them. The CDR3 bases are TGCAGTGCTAGTGCGCTAGTGGGCTCAGGGAACATTCAGTACTTC. Translating it yields CSASALVGSGNIQYF.

The chain carries TRBV2 and TRBJ1-6; no definite D call. Germline CDR1 reads SNHLY; CDR2 reads FYNNEI. The CDR3 length is 14 residues. Trimming pared 3 bases from V and 7 bases from J, leaving 10 bases between. The CDR3 DNA reads as TGTGCCAGCAGTGATGTAGCTTCAAATTCACCCCTCCACTTT. Residues: CASSDVASNSPLHF.

J is TRBJ2-3 and V is TRBV5-1, with D possibly TRBD1 on 6 matching bases. Trimming pared 1 base from V and 4 bases from J, leaving 10 bases between. Germline V CDR1 and CDR2: SGHRS, YFSETQ. The CDR3 is 14 amino acids. Here the CDR3 reads CASSLTGFADTQYF. The CDR3, as DNA: TGCGCCAGCAGCTTGACAGGGTTCGCAGATACGCAGTATTTT.

The CDR3 loop reads CASSPPESRVVNIQYF. The DNA for the CDR3 is TGTGCCAGCTCACCACCGGAGTCCAGGGTGGTAAACATTCAGTACTTC. The V call is TRBV18, the J call TRBJ2-4; D possibly corresponds to TRBD1 (5 bases). The CDR3 consists of 16 residues. With 0 bases removed from V and 6 bases from J, the gap between germline ends came to 15 bases. Germline V gives CDR1 KGHSH, CDR2 LQKENI.

J is TRBJ2-1 and V is TRBV7-8; possible D gene TRBD2, 5 bases. The CDR3 loop spans 15 amino acids. Germline lookup yields CDR1 SGHVS and CDR2 FQNEAQ. Trimming took off 2 bases at V and 7 bases at J, with 15 bases between the two ends. CDR3 nucleotide sequence: TGTGCCAGCAGCTTAACACCCCTCCCGGGAAATGAGCAGTTCTTC. This sequence encodes CASSLTPLPGNEQFF.

This clone was recorded a few times. The chain uses TRBV3-1 (or the pseudogene TRBV3-2) and TRBJ1-2, with D tentatively TRBD1 (5 bases). Germline CDR1 reads LGHDT; CDR2 reads YNNKEL (reference sequence). Trimming took 4 bases from V and 5 from J, leaving 20 bases between them. The CDR3 sequence is 16 residues long. CDR3 region: CASSLTGQALYYGYTF. CDR3 sequence (DNA): TGTGCCAGCAGCCTGACGGGGCAGGCCCTTTATTATGGCTACACCTTC.

The chain links TRBV25-1 to TRBJ2-5; D perhaps matches TRBD1 (6 bases). The CDR3 length is 16 residues. Trimming took 6 bases from V and 5 from J, leaving 22 bases between them. Germline V gene lookup returns CDR1 MGHDK and CDR2 SYGVNS. CDR3 region: CASRPMEGGRGETQYF. CDR3 DNA: TGTGCCAGCAGGCCCATGGAAGGGGGACGAGGGGAGACCCAGTACTTC.

This clone has a handful of counts. The chain employs TRBV12-5 and TRBJ1-1; D is undetermined. Trimming left V 2 bases short and J 5 bases short, with 18 bases between. Germline CDR1 LGHNT, CDR2 FRNRAP. This CDR3 contains 16 residues. DNA of the CDR3: TGTGCTAGTGGTTTGAGGTTGCGGACTTATGGGACTGAAGCTTTCTTT. Residues: CASGLRLRTYGTEAFF. The full variable domain, its missing parts supplied by reference TRBV12-5 and TRBJ1-1, is DARVTQTPRHKVTEMGQEVTMRCQPILGHNTVFWYRQTMMQGLELLAYFRNRAPLDDSGMPKDRFSAEMPDATLATLKIQPSEPRDSAVYFCASGLRLRTYGTEAFFGQGTRLTVV.

This clone has just one count. The chain couples TRBV5-1 to TRBJ1-1, with TRBD1 as a possible D gene (6 bases). Trimming stripped 1 base from V and 5 bases from J, with 12 bases between. This CDR3 region has 14 residues. From germline, CDR1 is SGHRS and CDR2 YFSETQ. CDR3 bases: TGCGCCAGCAGCTTGAATTATCAGGGGACTGAAGCTTTCTTT. This translates into CASSLNYQGTEAFF.

The chain is built from TRBV5-4 and TRBJ2-5; 9 nucleotides agree with TRBD1. The V gene's germline CDR1 is SGHNT and CDR2 YYREEE (reference sequence). V shed 0 bases, J shed 4 bases, and the junction held 4 bases outside the gene matches. This CDR3 comprises 15 residues. CDR3 protein: CASSLETGGGETQYF. CDR3 nucleotide sequence: TGTGCCAGCAGCTTGGAGACAGGGGGGGGAGAGACCCAGTACTTC.

This chain links TRBV9 with TRBJ1-5, with unresolved D. The germline V gene encodes CDR1 SGDLS and CDR2 YYNGEE. V lost 0 bases, J lost 4 bases, and 8 bases lay in between. The CDR3 sequence is 14 residues long. The CDR3 nucleotides read TGTGCCAGCAGCGTAGACGGAGCTAATCAGCCCCAGCATTTT. It codes for CASSVDGANQPQHF.

This chain uses TRBV30 with TRBJ1-4; no clear D. V was pared by 0 bases and J by 7 bases, with 9 bases between. The germline CDR1 and CDR2 sequences are GTSNPN and SVGIG (reference sequence). This CDR3 spans 13 amino acids. The CDR3 sequence: CAWSVRGSEKLFF. The CDR3 nucleotides read TGTGCCTGGAGTGTAAGAGGGAGTGAAAAACTGTTTTTT.

The chain combines TRBV3-1 (or the pseudogene TRBV3-2) with TRBJ1-1, with D possibly being TRBD1 (6 bases). V shed 0 bases and J shed 1 base, with 15 bases lying between them. The CDR3 is 17 residues long. From germline, CDR1 is LGHDT and CDR2 YNNKEL (reference sequence). The CDR3 bases are TGTGCCAGCAGCCAAGATGGGTCAGTGGGGGCGAACACTGAAGCTTTCTTT. Translating gives CASSQDGSVGANTEAFF.

Only one count was recorded for this clone. This sequence joins TRBV10-3 and TRBJ2-3; D is unresolved. CDR1 is ENHRY and CDR2 is SYGVKD in the germline V gene. The V end was cut by 0 bases, the J end by 1 base, with 8 bases between. The CDR3 spans 15 residues. CDR3 nucleotide sequence: TGTGCCATCAGTGAGTCAAGCAAGCGCACAGATACGCAGTATTTT. This sequence encodes CAISESSKRTDTQYF.

The CDR3 is CASSASGLQETQYF. As DNA, the CDR3 is TGTGCCAGCAGCGCCTCAGGGCTACAAGAGACCCAGTACTTC. The J gene is TRBJ2-5, the V gene TRBV9, with D maybe TRBD1 (5 bases). CDR3 length equals 14 residues. V gave up 3 bases and J gave up 2 bases, with 11 bases separating them. Germline CDR1 and CDR2: SGDLS and YYNGEE.

V gene TRBV19 combines with J gene TRBJ2-6; the D gene could be TRBD1 or TRBD2 (5 bases each). Deletions cut 7 bases from V and 0 bases from J, with 16 bases between. The CDR3 is 17 amino acids. Germline loops: CDR1 LNHDA, CDR2 SQIVND (reference sequence). The CDR3 DNA sequence: TGTGCCAGTACCCAAGGGACGTCGGCCTCTGGGGCCAACGTCCTGACTTTC. The encoded protein is CASTQGTSASGANVLTF. The whole variable domain, filled in from reference TRBV19 and TRBJ2-6, reads DGGITQSPKYLFRKEGQNVTLSCEQNLNHDAMYWYRQDPGQGLRLIYYSQIVNDFQKGDIAEGYSVSREKKESFPLTVTSAQKNPTAFYLCASTQGTSASGANVLTFGAGSRLTVL.

This rearrangement joins TRBV4-2 to TRBJ1-1; D remains ambiguous. The CDR3 runs 13 residues. Trimming took 0 bases from V and 3 from J, leaving 5 bases between them. Germline V gives CDR1 LGHNA, CDR2 YNFKEQ. The CDR3 coding sequence is TGTGCCAGCAGCCAAGAGTCAGACACTGAAGCTTTCTTT. It codes for CASSQESDTEAFF.

The chain employs TRBV5-1 and TRBJ1-6; TRBD1 is a possible D gene (6 bases). CDR3 length equals 18 residues. Trimming shortened V by 2 bases and J by 1 base, and 16 bases separated the two germline ends. Germline loops: CDR1 SGHRS, CDR2 YFSETQ. Here the CDR3 DNA reads TGCGCCAGCAGCTTAGGACAGCCCTACGAATCCTATAATTCACCCCTCCACTTT. It yields the protein CASSLGQPYESYNSPLHF. The variable domain in full, with the rest retrieved from reference TRBV5-1 and TRBJ1-6, is KAGVTQTPRYLIKTRGQQVTLSCSPISGHRSVSWYQQTPGQGLQFLFEYFSETQRNKGNFPGRFSGRQFSNSRSEMNVSTLELGDSALYLCASSLGQPYESYNSPLHFGNGTRLTVT.

The chain employs TRBV7-9 and TRBJ1-2; D gene uncertain. V was trimmed by 5 bases and J by 4 bases, leaving 8 bases between them. The CDR3 spans 12 residues. Germline V gene data show CDR1 as SEHNR and CDR2 as FQNEAQ (reference sequence). DNA of the CDR3: TGTGCCAGCAGCCAACCAGGCTATGGCTACACCTTC. Amino acids: CASSQPGYGYTF. The whole variable domain, remainder taken from reference TRBV7-9 and TRBJ1-2, is DTGVSQNPRHKITKRGQNVTFRCDPISEHNRLYWYRQTLGQGPEFLTYFQNEAQLEKSRLLSDRFSAERPKGSFSTLEIQRTEQGDSAMYLCASSQPGYGYTFGSGTRLTVV.

CDR3 residues: CASSVASGTANEKLFF. CDR3 coding DNA: TGTGCCAGCAGCGTAGCGTCCGGGACAGCTAATGAAAAACTGTTTTTT. The chain carries TRBV9 and TRBJ1-4; TRBD1 agrees at 7 bases. The CDR3 loop spans 16 amino acids. V was clipped by 0 bases and J by 3 bases; unmatched bases: 5. Germline V gene data show CDR1 as SGDLS and CDR2 as YYNGEE. The entire variable domain, with the rest obtained from reference TRBV9 and TRBJ1-4, is as follows: DSGVTQTPKHLITATGQRVTLRCSPRSGDLSVYWYQQSLDQGLQFLIQYYNGEERAKGNILERFSAQQFPDLHSELNLSSLELGDSALYFCASSVASGTANEKLFFGSGTQLSVL.

The J gene is TRBJ1-2, the V gene TRBV6-5, with D perhaps matching TRBD1 (5 bases). Trimming took off 8 bases at V and 5 bases at J, with 9 bases between the two ends. The length of the CDR3 is 11 residues. Per the germline V gene, CDR1 is MNHEY and CDR2 is SVGAGI. In DNA form, the CDR3 reads TGTGCCAGCGATGACAGATATGGCTACACCTTC. It codes for CASDDRYGYTF.

The rearrangement links TRBV12-3 or TRBV12-4 to TRBJ1-5; D remains unclear. With 4 bases removed from V and 0 bases from J, the gap between germline ends came to 4 bases. The CDR3 loop spans 13 amino acids. In DNA, the CDR3 is TGTGCCAGCAGTTGGCTTAGCAATCAGCCCCAGCATTTT. This sequence encodes CASSWLSNQPQHF.

The CDR3 DNA is TGTGCCAGCAGCTTCTCCGACAGGGGGCTTTTTCATTCACCCCTCCACTTT. Translated, it gives CASSFSDRGLFHSPLHF. This sequence joins TRBV5-6 and TRBJ1-6; 10 bases align to TRBD1. J lost 8 bases, V lost 2 bases, and 10 bases had no gene match. The CDR3 totals 17 residues. Germline V gives CDR1 SGHDT, CDR2 YYEEEE. Looking up the rest from reference TRBV5-6 and TRBJ1-6 gives the full variable domain: DAGVTQSPTHLIKTRGQQVTLRCSPKSGHDTVSWYQQALGQGPQFIFQYYEEEERQRGNFPDRFSGHQFPNYSSELNVNALLLGDSALYLCASSFSDRGLFHSPLHFGNGTRLTVT.

Only one count was recorded for this clone. This sequence joins TRBV3-1 (or the pseudogene TRBV3-2) and TRBJ1-2; TRBD1 matches 8 bases. Per the germline V gene, CDR1 is LGHDT and CDR2 is YNNKEL (reference sequence). With V trimmed by 1 base and J by 7 bases, 2 bases remained unmatched. The CDR3 has 13 residues. The CDR3 bases are TGTGCCAGCAGCCAAGGACAGGGGTCTGGCTACACCTTC. Protein sequence: CASSQGQGSGYTF.

This chain connects TRBV7-2 to TRBJ1-4; 7 bases agree with TRBD1. V lost 2 bases to trimming and J lost 2 bases; unmatched junction nucleotides: 2. The CDR3 contains 15 residues. Germline assignment: CDR1 SGHTA and CDR2 FQGNSA. The CDR3 nucleotides read TGTGCCAGCAGCTTACGAGGGGGCACTAATGAAAAACTGTTTTTT. Protein product: CASSLRGGTNEKLFF.

The chain links TRBV27 to TRBJ2-2; TRBD1 might be the D (5 bases). Trimming took 6 bases from V and 6 from J, leaving 14 bases between them. The CDR3 contains 14 residues. From germline, CDR1 is MNHEY and CDR2 SMNVEV (reference sequence). The CDR3 DNA is TGTGCCAGCAGATTGGGTTGGGGCGCCGGGGAGCTGTTTTTT. Translation gives CASRLGWGAGELFF.